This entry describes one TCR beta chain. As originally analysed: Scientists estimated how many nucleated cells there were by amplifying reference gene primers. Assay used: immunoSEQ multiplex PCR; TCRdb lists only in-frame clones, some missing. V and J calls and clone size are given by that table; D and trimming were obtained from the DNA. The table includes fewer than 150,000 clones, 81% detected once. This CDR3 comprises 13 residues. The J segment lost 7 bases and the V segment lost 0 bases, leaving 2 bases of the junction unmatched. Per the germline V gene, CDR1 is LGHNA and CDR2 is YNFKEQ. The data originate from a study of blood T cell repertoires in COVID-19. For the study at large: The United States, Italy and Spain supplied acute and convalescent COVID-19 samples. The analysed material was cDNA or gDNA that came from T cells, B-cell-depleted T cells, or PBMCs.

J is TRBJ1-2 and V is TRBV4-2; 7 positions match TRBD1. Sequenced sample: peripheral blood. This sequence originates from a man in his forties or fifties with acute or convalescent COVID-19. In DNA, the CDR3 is TGTGCCAGCAGCCAAGAAGGGGGCCGTGGCTACACCTTC. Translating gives CASSQEGGRGYTF.